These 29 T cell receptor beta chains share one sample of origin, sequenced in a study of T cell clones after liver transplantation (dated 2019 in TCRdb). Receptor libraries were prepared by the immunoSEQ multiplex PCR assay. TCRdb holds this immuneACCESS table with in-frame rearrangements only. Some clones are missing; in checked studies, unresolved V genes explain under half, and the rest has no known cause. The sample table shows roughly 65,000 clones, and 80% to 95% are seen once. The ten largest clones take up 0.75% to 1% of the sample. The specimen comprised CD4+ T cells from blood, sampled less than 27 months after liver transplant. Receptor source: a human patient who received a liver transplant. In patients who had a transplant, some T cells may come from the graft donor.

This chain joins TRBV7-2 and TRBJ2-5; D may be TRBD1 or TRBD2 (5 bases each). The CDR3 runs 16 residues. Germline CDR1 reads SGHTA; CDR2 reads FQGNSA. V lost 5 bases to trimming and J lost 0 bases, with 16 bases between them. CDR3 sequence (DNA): TGTGCCAGCAGCCAGAGGTGGGACCCATACCAAGAGACCCAGTACTTC. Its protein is CASSQRWDPYQETQYF.

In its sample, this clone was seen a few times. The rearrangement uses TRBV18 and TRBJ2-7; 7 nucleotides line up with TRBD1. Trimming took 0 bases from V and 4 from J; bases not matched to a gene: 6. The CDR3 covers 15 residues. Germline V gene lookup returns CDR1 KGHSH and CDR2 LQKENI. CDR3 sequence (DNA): TGTGCCAGCTCACCACCCTCGACAGGGTCGTACGAGCAGTACTTC. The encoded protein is CASSPPSTGSYEQYF.

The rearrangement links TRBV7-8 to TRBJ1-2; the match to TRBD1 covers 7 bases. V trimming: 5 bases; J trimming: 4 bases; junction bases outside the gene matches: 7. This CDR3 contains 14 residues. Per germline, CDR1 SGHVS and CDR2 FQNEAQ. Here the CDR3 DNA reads TGTGCCAGCAGCCCTGCTCGGGACAGCTATGGCTACACCTTC. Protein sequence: CASSPARDSYGYTF.

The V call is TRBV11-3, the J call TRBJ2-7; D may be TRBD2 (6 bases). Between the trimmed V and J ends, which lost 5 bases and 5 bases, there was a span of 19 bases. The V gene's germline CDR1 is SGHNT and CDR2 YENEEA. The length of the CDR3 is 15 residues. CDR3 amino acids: CASSEARGLHHEQYF. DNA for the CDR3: TGTGCCAGCAGCGAAGCGAGGGGACTCCACCACGAGCAGTACTTC.

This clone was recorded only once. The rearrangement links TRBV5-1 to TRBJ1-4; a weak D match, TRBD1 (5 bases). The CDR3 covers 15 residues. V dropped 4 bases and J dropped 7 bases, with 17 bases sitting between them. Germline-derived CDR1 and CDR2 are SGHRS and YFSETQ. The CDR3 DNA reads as TGCGCCAGCAGCCCCGGACGGGGGACGGCTGAAAAACTGTTTTTT. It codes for CASSPGRGTAEKLFF.

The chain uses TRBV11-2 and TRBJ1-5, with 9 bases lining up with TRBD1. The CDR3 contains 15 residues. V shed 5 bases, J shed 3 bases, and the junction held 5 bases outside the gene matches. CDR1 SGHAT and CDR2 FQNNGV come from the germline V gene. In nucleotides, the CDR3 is TGTGCCAGCAGCATCGGGACAGGGTACAATCAGCCCCAGCATTTT. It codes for CASSIGTGYNQPQHF.

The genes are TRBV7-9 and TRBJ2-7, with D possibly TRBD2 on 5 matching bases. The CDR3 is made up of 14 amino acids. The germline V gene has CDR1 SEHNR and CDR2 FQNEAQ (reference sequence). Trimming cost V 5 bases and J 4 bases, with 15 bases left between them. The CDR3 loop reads CASSPGSGEYEQYF. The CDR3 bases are TGTGCCAGCAGCCCCGGCAGCGGAGAATACGAGCAGTACTTC.

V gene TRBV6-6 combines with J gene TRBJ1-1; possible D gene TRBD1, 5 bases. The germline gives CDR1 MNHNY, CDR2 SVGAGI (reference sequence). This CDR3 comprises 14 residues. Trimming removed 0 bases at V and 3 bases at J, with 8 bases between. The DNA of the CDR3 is TGTGCCAGCAGTTACTCGACCAGGGACACTGAAGCTTTCTTT. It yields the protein CASSYSTRDTEAFF.

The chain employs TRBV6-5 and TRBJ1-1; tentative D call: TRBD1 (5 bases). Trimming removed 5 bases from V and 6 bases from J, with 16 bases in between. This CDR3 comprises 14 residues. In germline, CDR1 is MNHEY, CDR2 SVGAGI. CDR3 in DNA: TGTGCCAGCAGTATTAGTGGGGGGAAGGCTGAAGCTTTCTTT. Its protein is CASSISGGKAEAFF.

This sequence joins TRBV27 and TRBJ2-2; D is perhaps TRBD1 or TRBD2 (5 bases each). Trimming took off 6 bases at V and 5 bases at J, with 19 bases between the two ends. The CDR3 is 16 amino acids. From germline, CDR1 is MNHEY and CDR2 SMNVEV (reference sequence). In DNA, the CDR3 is TGTGCCAGCAGCCCCCTTCGGGAAAGACAGACCGGGGAGCTGTTTTTT. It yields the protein CASSPLRERQTGELFF.

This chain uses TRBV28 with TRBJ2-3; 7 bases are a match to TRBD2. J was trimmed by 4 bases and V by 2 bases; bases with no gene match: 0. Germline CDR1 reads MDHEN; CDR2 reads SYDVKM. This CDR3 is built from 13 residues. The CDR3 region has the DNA TGTGCCAGCAGTTTAGGACTAGCAGATACGCAGTATTTT. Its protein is CASSLGLADTQYF.

The CDR3 DNA reads as TGTGCCAGCAGTTCCGGACTAGCTTTAACGCAGTATTTT. Translating gives CASSSGLALTQYF. This sequence joins TRBV28 and TRBJ2-3, with 8 bases that match TRBD2. Germline values: CDR1 MDHEN, CDR2 SYDVKM. The length of the CDR3 is 13 residues. V trimming: 4 bases; J trimming: 9 bases; junction bases outside the gene matches: 6.

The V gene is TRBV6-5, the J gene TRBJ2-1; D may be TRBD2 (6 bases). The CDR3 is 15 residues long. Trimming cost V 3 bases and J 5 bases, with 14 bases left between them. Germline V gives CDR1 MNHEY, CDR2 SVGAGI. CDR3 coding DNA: TGTGCCAGCAGTTATCGGCCGGGGGTAAACAATGAGCAGTTCTTC. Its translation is CASSYRPGVNNEQFF.

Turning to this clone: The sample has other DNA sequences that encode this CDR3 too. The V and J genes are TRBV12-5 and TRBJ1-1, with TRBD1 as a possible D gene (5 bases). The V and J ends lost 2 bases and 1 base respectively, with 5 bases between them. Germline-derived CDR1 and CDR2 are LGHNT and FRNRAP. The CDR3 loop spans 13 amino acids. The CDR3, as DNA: TGTGCTAGTGGTTTGCAGGGGAACACTGAAGCTTTCTTT. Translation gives CASGLQGNTEAFF.

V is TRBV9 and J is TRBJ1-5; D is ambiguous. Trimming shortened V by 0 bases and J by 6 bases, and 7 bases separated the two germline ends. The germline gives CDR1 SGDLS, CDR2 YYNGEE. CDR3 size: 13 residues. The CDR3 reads CASSVGISQPQHF. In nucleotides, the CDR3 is TGTGCCAGCAGCGTAGGCATTAGTCAGCCCCAGCATTTT.

The DNA of the CDR3 is TGTGCCAGCAGGGGCGCTTACCGTGGCTACACCTTC. Amino acid sequence: CASRGAYRGYTF. This chain joins TRBV7-9 and TRBJ1-2; D unclear. V gave up 6 bases and J gave up 7 bases, with 12 bases separating them. Germline assignment: CDR1 SEHNR and CDR2 FQNEAQ (reference sequence). The CDR3 runs 12 residues.

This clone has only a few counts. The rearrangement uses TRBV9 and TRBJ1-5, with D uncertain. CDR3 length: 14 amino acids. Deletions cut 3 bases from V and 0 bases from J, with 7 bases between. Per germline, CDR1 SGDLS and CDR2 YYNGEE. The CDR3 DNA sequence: TGTGCCAGCAGCGGCGGAGGTAGCAATCAGCCCCAGCATTTT. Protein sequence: CASSGGGSNQPQHF. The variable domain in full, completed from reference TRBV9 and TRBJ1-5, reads DSGVTQTPKHLITATGQRVTLRCSPRSGDLSVYWYQQSLDQGLQFLIQYYNGEERAKGNILERFSAQQFPDLHSELNLSSLELGDSALYFCASSGGGSNQPQHFGDGTRLSIL.

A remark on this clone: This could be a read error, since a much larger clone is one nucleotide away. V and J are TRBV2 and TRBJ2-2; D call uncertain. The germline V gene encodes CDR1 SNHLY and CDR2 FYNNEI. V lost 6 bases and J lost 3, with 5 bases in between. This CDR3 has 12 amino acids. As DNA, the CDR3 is TGTGCCAGCAGCAAGGACACCGGGGAGCTGTTTTTT. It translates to CASSKDTGELFF.

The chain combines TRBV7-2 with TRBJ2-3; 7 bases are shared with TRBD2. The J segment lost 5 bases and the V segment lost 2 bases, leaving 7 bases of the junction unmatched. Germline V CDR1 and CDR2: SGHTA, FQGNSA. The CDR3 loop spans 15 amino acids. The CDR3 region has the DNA TGTGCCAGCAGCTTACGGGCTAGCGGAGGAGATACGCAGTATTTT. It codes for CASSLRASGGDTQYF.

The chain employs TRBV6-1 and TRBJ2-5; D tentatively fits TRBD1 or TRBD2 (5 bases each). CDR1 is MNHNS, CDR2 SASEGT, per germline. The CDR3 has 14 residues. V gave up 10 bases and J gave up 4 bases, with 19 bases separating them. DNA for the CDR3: TGTGCCACCTTATTGGGTGGGGGAAGAGAGACCCAGTACTTC. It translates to CATLLGGGRETQYF.

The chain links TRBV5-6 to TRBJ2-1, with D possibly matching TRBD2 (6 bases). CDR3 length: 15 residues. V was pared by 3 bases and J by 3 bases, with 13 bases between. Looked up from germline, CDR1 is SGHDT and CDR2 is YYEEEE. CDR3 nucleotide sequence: TGTGCCAGCAGCTCCCCCGGGACTTTCTACAATGAGCAGTTCTTC. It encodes CASSSPGTFYNEQFF.

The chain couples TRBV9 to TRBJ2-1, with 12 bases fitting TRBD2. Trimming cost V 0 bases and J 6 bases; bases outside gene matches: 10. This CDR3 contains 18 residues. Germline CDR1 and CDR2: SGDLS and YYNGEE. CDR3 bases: TGTGCCAGCAGCGTAGCCCCACTAGCGGGAGGTCCTAGCAATGAGCAGTTCTTC. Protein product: CASSVAPLAGGPSNEQFF.

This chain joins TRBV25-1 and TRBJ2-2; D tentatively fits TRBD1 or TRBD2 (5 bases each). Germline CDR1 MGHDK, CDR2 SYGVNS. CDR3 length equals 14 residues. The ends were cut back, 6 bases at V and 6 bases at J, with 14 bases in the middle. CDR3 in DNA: TGTGCCAGCAGCGCCCCCGGGACGGCCGGGGAGCTGTTTTTT. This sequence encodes CASSAPGTAGELFF.

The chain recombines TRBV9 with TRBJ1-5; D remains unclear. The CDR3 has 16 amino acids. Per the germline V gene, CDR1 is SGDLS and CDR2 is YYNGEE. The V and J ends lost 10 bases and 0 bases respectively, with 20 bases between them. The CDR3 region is CAGTLRNSHSNQPQHF. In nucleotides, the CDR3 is TGTGCCGGCACACTGAGGAACAGCCATAGCAATCAGCCCCAGCATTTT.

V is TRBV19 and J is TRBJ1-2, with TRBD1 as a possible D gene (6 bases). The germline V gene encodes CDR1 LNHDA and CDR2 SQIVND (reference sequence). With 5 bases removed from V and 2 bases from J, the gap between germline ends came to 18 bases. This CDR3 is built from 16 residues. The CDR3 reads CASSPRGQTSNYGYTF. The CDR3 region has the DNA TGTGCCAGTAGTCCCAGGGGCCAGACCTCGAACTATGGCTACACCTTC.

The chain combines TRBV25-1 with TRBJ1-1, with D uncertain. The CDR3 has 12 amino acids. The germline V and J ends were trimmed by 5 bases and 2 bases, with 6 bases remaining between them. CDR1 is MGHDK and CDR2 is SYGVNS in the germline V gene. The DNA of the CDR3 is TGTGCCAGCAGTTCCTCTAACACTGAAGCTTTCTTT. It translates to CASSSSNTEAFF.

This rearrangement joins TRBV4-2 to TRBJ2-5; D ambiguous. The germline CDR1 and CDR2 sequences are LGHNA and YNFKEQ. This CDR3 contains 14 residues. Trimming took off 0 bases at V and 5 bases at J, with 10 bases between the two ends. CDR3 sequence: CASSQDQNSETQYF. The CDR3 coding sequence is TGTGCCAGCAGCCAAGATCAAAACTCCGAGACCCAGTACTTC.

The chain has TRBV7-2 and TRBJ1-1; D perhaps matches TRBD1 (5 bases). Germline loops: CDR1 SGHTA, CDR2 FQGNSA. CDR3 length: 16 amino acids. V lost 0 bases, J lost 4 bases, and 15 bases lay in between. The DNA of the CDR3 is TGTGCCAGCAGCTTAGCGGTTGTGAGGGGACCCACTGAAGCTTTCTTT. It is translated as CASSLAVVRGPTEAFF.

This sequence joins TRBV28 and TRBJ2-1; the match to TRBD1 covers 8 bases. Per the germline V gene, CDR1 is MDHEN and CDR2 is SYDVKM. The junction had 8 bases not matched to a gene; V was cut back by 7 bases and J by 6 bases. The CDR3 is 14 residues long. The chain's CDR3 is CASKDPQGVNEQFF. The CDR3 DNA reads TGTGCCAGCAAAGATCCACAGGGGGTCAATGAGCAGTTCTTC. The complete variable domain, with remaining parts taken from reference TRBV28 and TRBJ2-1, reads DVKVTQSSRYLVKRTGEKVFLECVQDMDHENMFWYRQDPGLGLRLIYFSYDVKMKEKGDIPEGYSVSREKKERFSLILESASTNQTSMYLCASKDPQGVNEQFFGPGTRLTVL.